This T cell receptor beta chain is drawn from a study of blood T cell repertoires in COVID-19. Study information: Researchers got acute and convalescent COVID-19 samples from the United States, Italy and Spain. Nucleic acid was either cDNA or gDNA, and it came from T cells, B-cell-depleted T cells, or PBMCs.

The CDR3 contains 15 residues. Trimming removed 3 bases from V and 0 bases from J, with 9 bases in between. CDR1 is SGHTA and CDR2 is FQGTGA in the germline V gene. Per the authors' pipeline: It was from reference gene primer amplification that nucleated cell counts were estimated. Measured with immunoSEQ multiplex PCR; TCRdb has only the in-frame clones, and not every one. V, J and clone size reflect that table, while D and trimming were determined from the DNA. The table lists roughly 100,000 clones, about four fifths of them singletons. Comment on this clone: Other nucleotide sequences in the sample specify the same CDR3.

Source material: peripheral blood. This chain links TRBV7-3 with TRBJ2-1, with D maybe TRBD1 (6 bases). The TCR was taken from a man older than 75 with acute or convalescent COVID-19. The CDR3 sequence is CASSLTGDSYNEQFF. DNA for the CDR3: TGTGCCAGCAGCTTGACAGGCGACTCCTACAATGAGCAGTTCTTC.